This TCR beta chain derives from a study of cytomegalovirus exposure and HLA in healthy donors. The CDR3 covers 16 residues. V shed 4 bases and J 6 bases; nucleotides not matched to a gene: 10. In germline, CDR1 is MDHEN, CDR2 SYDVKM. Assay used: immunoSEQ multiplex PCR; TCRdb lists only in-frame clones, some missing. The sample shows roughly 310,000 clones, approximately 88% of them seen only once. The rearrangement links TRBV28 to TRBJ2-1; 9 bases fit TRBD1. The sample consisted of PBMCs. This TCR derives from a man aged 30 to 45 in good health and CMV-seronegative. The CDR3 coding sequence is TGTGCCAGCAGTTCTCTCTGGGACAGGGAGTTCAATGAGCAGTTCTTC. Residues: CASSSLWDREFNEQFF.